This TCR beta chain was obtained from a study of blood T cell repertoires in COVID-19. Study-wide background: From T cells, B-cell-depleted T cells, or PBMCs came the material, which was cDNA or gDNA.

This CDR3 is built from 17 residues. With 3 bases removed from V and 4 bases from J, the gap between germline ends came to 18 bases. Germline lookup yields CDR1 MNHEY and CDR2 SMNVEV (reference sequence). Per the original methods: Amplification of reference gene primers provided the estimated nucleated cell counts. Clones were read by immunoSEQ multiplex PCR, and TCRdb kept only the in-frame ones, dropping some. The DNA gave D and trimming, while V, J and clone size come from that table. The sample lists about 140,000 clones, roughly 90% occurring once. Only one count was recorded for this clone. This sequence originates from a man aged 65 to 85 with acute or convalescent COVID-19. The sequencing input was peripheral blood. The rearrangement links TRBV27 to TRBJ2-2, with a weak D call TRBD1 (6 bases). CDR3 nucleotides: TGTGCCAGCAGTTTTCGAGTAAGGGGACACTCCACCGGGGAGCTGTTTTTT. It yields the protein CASSFRVRGHSTGELFF.